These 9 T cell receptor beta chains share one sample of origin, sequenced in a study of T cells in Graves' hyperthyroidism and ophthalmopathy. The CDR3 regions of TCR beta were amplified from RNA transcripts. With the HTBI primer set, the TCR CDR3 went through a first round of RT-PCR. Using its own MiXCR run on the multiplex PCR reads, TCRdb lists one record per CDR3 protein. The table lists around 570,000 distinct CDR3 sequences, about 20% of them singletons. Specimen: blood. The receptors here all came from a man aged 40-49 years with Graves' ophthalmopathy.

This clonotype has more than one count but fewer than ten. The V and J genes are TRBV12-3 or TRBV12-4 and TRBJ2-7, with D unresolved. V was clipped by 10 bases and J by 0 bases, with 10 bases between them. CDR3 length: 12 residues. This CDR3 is CATSSSSYEQYF. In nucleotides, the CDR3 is TGTGCCACCAGCAGTAGCTCCTACGAGCAGTACTTC.

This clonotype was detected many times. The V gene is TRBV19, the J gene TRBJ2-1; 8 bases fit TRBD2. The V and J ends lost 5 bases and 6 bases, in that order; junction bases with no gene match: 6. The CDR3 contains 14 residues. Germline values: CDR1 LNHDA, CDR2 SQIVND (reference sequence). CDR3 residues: CASSWGTSPNEQFF. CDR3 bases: TGTGCCAGTAGTTGGGGGACTAGTCCCAATGAGCAGTTCTTC. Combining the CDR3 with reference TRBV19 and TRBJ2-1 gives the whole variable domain DGGITQSPKYLFRKEGQNVTLSCEQNLNHDAMYWYRQDPGQGLRLIYYSQIVNDFQKGDIAEGYSVSREKKESFPLTVTSAQKNPTAFYLCASSWGTSPNEQFFGPGTRLTVL.

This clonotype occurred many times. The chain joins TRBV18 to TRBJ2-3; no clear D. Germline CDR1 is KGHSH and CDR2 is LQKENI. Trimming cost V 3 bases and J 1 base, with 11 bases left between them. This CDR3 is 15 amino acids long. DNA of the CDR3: TGTGCCAGCTCACCCGGATCGCTTGGCACAGATACGCAGTATTTT. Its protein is CASSPGSLGTDTQYF. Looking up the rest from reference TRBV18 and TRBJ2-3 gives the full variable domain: NAGVMQNPRHLVRRRGQEARLRCSPMKGHSHVYWYRQLPEEGLKFMVYLQKENIIDESGMPKERFSAEFPKEGPSILRIQQVVRGDSAAYFCASSPGSLGTDTQYFGPGTRLTVL.

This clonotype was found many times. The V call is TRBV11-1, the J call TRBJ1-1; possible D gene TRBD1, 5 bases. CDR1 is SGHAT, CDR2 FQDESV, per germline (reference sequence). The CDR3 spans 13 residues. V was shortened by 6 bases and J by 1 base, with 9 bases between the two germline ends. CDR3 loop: CASRQTGNTEAFF. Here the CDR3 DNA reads TGTGCCAGCAGACAAACAGGGAACACTGAAGCTTTCTTT.

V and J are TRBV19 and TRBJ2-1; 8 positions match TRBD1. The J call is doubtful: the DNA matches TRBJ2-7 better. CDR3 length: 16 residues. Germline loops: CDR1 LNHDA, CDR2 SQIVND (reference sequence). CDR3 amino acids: CASSITGRGRGNEQYF. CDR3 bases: TGTGCCAGTAGTATAACTGGCAGGGGGCGCGGCAATGAGCAGTACTTC.

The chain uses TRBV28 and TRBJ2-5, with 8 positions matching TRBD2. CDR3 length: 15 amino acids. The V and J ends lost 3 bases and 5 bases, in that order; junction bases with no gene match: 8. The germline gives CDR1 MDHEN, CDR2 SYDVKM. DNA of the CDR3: TGTGCCAGCAGTTTGGGACTAGGGTGGCTTGAGACCCAGTACTTC. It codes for CASSLGLGWLETQYF.

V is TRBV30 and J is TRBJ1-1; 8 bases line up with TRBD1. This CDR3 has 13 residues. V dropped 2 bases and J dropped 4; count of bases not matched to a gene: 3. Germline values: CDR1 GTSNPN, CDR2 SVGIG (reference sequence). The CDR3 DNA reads TGTGCCTGGAGTACCACAGGGGGCACTGAAGCTTTCTTT. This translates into CAWSTTGGTEAFF.

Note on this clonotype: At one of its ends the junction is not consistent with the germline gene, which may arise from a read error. The CDR3 sequence is CSAEDPGHTFDQAYNEQLF. CDR3 nucleotides: TGCAGTGCTGAAGACCCGGGACACACGTTCGATCAGGCCTACAATGAGCAGCTCTTC. The chain couples TRBV20-1 to TRBJ2-1; D possibly corresponds to TRBD1 (6 bases). CDR1 DFQATT and CDR2 SNEGSKA come from the germline V gene (reference sequence). The CDR3 has 19 residues.

The CDR3 spells CASRNRGGSYNSPLHF. The CDR3 coding sequence is TGTGCCAGCAGAAACAGGGGTGGCTCCTATAATTCACCCCTCCACTTT. The gene calls are TRBV12-3 or TRBV12-4 and TRBJ1-6; 7 nucleotides agree with TRBD1. The CDR3 consists of 16 residues. J gave up 0 bases and V 6 bases, and 5 bases lay outside the gene matches.